Listed here are 12 T cell receptor beta chains from one sample, sequenced in a study of CD8 T cells in Susac syndrome. RNA was extracted with the RNeasy kit, and a quantity of 0.5 to 1 ug was reverse transcribed using random hexamers. Using its own MiXCR run on the immunoSEQ multiplex PCR reads, TCRdb lists one record per CDR3 protein. This table holds about 130,000 distinct CDR3 sequences, 90% to 95% found once. Sequenced material: CD4+ T cells from PBMCs. The source of these receptors is a human donor in good health.

The rearrangement uses TRBV12-3 or TRBV12-4 and TRBJ2-2, with 7 nucleotides matching TRBD2. The CDR3 extends over 18 amino acids. The trim removed 5 bases at V and 0 bases at J, leaving 12 bases unmatched. The CDR3 reads CASSPLAAPRSNTGELFF. The CDR3 DNA follows: TGTGCCAGCAGTCCCCTAGCGGCACCCCGATCGAACACCGGGGAGCTGTTTTTT.

CDR3 coding DNA: TGTGCCAGCTCACGGGGACCTCACACCGGGGAGCTGTTTTTT. Translation: CASSRGPHTGELFF. The chain has TRBV18 and TRBJ2-2; tentatively, D is TRBD1 or TRBD2 (5 bases each). The V end lost 4 bases, the J end lost 3 bases, and 9 bases lay between the germline ends. In germline, CDR1 is KGHSH, CDR2 LQKENI. CDR3 length: 14 residues.

V is TRBV7-9 and J is TRBJ1-2; D is unclear. This CDR3 contains 12 residues. Germline-derived CDR1 and CDR2 are SEHNR and FQNEAQ (reference sequence). V shed 3 bases and J shed 4 bases, with 6 bases lying between them. CDR3: CASSFRAYGYTF. The CDR3 nucleotides are TGTGCCAGCAGCTTTCGCGCCTATGGCTACACCTTC. The variable domain in full, completed from reference TRBV7-9 and TRBJ1-2, reads DTGVSQNPRHKITKRGQNVTFRCDPISEHNRLYWYRQTLGQGPEFLTYFQNEAQLEKSRLLSDRFSAERPKGSFSTLEIQRTEQGDSAMYLCASSFRAYGYTFGSGTRLTVV.

The chain joins TRBV9 to TRBJ2-1, with D hard to call. The germline V gene has CDR1 SGDLS and CDR2 YYNGEE. This CDR3 region has 15 residues. The germline V and J ends were trimmed by 2 bases and 2 bases, with 11 bases remaining between them. The CDR3 reads CASSVTSSAYNEQFF. As DNA, the CDR3 is TGTGCCAGCAGCGTGACCTCGTCGGCCTACAATGAGCAGTTCTTC.

This clonotype was seen once. The chain joins TRBV3-1 to TRBJ2-1; D call uncertain. The V end lost 1 base, the J end lost 4 bases, and 8 bases lay between the germline ends. This CDR3 is 14 amino acids long. CDR1 is LGHDT, CDR2 YNNKEL, per germline (reference sequence). CDR3 bases: TGTGCCAGCAGCCAAGCGGGCGCATACAATGAGCAGTTCTTC. It codes for CASSQAGAYNEQFF.

The chain has TRBV12-3 or TRBV12-4 and TRBJ1-5; D perhaps matches TRBD1 (5 bases). V gave up 6 bases and J gave up 7 bases, with 13 bases separating them. CDR3 length equals 13 residues. The CDR3 DNA reads as TGTGCCAGCAGCAGCTGGGGCGGGCAGCCCCAGCATTTT. Its translation: CASSSWGGQPQHF.

The gene calls are TRBV28 and TRBJ1-2; D is possibly TRBD1 (6 bases). V lost 6 bases and J lost 8, with 16 bases in between. This CDR3 contains 13 residues. Germline values: CDR1 MDHEN, CDR2 SYDVKM. CDR3 amino acids: CASSPGTKPGYTF. The CDR3 DNA is TGTGCCAGCAGCCCCGGGACAAAACCGGGCTACACCTTC.

The V call is TRBV7-2, the J call TRBJ2-3, with D hard to call. The CDR3 has 16 residues. From germline, CDR1 is SGHTA and CDR2 FQGNSA. The V end was cut by 0 bases, the J end by 2 bases, with 12 bases between. The CDR3 DNA reads as TGTGCCAGCAGCTTAGCCAGTTTGGGAAACACAGATACGCAGTATTTT. This codes for CASSLASLGNTDTQYF.

The sample holds one count of this clonotype. The chain couples TRBV6-6 to TRBJ1-4; D may be TRBD1 (5 bases). The length of the CDR3 is 12 residues. Per germline, CDR1 MNHNY and CDR2 SVGAGI (reference sequence). Trimming pared 6 bases from V and 5 bases from J, leaving 7 bases between. CDR3 residues: CASSRQNEKLFF. CDR3 nucleotides: TGTGCCAGCAGCAGACAGAATGAAAAACTGTTTTTT.

This chain links TRBV5-6 with TRBJ2-1; maybe TRBD2 (5 bases). The CDR3 has 15 residues. Trimming took off 0 bases at V and 7 bases at J, with 14 bases between the two ends. CDR1 SGHDT and CDR2 YYEEEE come from the germline V gene. In DNA, the CDR3 is TGTGCCAGCAGCTTGGAAGGGCGGGTGAGGAATGAGCAGTTCTTC. Its protein product is CASSLEGRVRNEQFF.

This rearrangement joins TRBV19 to TRBJ2-1, with D possibly matching TRBD1 (6 bases). This CDR3 has 15 amino acids. Deletions cut 5 bases from V and 6 bases from J, with 17 bases between. The V gene's germline CDR1 is LNHDA and CDR2 SQIVND (reference sequence). DNA of the CDR3: TGTGCCAGTAGTGACCGGGACAATTTATCCAATGAGCAGTTCTTC. It is translated as CASSDRDNLSNEQFF. Filled out from reference TRBV19 and TRBJ2-1, the complete variable domain reads DGGITQSPKYLFRKEGQNVTLSCEQNLNHDAMYWYRQDPGQGLRLIYYSQIVNDFQKGDIAEGYSVSREKKESFPLTVTSAQKNPTAFYLCASSDRDNLSNEQFFGPGTRLTVL.

V usage is TRBV3-1 and J usage is TRBJ2-7, with a possible D match to TRBD2 (5 bases). V was clipped by 0 bases and J by 7 bases, with 16 bases between them. The germline V gene has CDR1 LGHDT and CDR2 YNNKEL (reference sequence). The CDR3 extends over 15 amino acids. The CDR3 is CASSQDLIAPGEQYF. The CDR3 bases are TGTGCCAGCAGCCAAGATCTTATCGCGCCGGGGGAGCAGTACTTC.